The present entry profiles one TCR beta chain with its context. The sample comes from a study of blood T cell repertoires in COVID-19. The germline V and J ends were trimmed by 4 bases and 4 bases, with 7 bases remaining between them. The germline CDR1 and CDR2 sequences are SGHKS and YYEKEE (reference sequence). The CDR3 consists of 12 residues. TCRdb's table, derived via immunoSEQ multiplex PCR, lists solely in-frame clones and lacks some. The sample contains approximately 390,000 clones, more than 70% of which appear only once. J is TRBJ2-3 and V is TRBV5-5; D call uncertain. The clonotype was recovered from a woman aged 60 to 75 with COVID-19, enrolled during active disease. Sequenced input: peripheral blood. CDR3 sequence: CASSLGSDTQYF. DNA for the CDR3: TGTGCCAGCAGCCTCGGTTCAGATACGCAGTATTTT.